The entry below describes one T cell receptor beta chain. This clone was found many times. Base qualities are not provided; no much larger clone lies one nucleotide away. The data are from a study of blood T cell repertoires in acute mononucleosis (TCRdb year 2020). In terms of the full investigation: Acute-phase samples were taken within 2 weeks of symptom onset, representing the primary response. During acute infection, about 2% and 1% of blood CD8 T cells were made up of mean YVL-BR-specific and GLC-BM-specific cells, respectively. Mean blood EBV load was approximately 4 log10 genome copies per million B cells during acute infection and less than 3 at convalescence.

The label giving this sample's time point can be read as: acute infectious mononucleosis, at clinical presentation within 2 weeks of symptom onset (visit 1). The study tracked CD8 T cell responses to two immunodominant EBV epitopes, BRLF1 109 (YVL-BR) and BMLF1 280 (GLC-BM), over primary infection. A positive serum heterophile antibody test together with EBV viral capsid antigen-specific IgM pointed to primary EBV infection. Total CD8 T cells were first enriched from PBMCs by magnetic positive selection (MACS). A FACSAria III was used to sort live CD3+ CD8+ tetramer+ cells to a purity above 90%. Cells were sorted with a PE-conjugated tetramer loaded with the BRLF1 109-117 peptide. TCR repertoires of EBV epitope-specific CD8 T cells were deep-sequenced directly ex vivo after tetramer sorting, at acute infection and at convalescence. The donors were three individuals between about 18 and 29 years old who had clinical acute infectious mononucleosis and laboratory evidence of primary EBV infection. Heparinized peripheral blood was drawn at clinical presentation with mononucleosis symptoms and again about 6 months later. Ficoll-Paque density gradient centrifugation was used to isolate PBMCs.

Total RNA from at least 9,500 sorted tetramer+ CD8 T cells was reverse transcribed into cDNA for TCR profiling. CDR3 regions were amplified by PCR with primers annealing to V and J regions, adding unique molecular identifiers to track templates. TCRalpha and TCRbeta chains were profiled using the immunoSEQ platform, including its sequencing and error-correction standards. As for the original processing: Clonal copy numbers were corrected for sequencing and PCR errors, and IMGT conventions were followed to define CDR3s. Analysis was restricted to productive rearrangements and was performed with immunoSEQ Analyzer versions 2.0 and 3.0, and gene-pairing frequencies were further processed in Microsoft Excel. V-J pairings were visualized as Circos plots, and CDR3 motifs were found with MEME plus a custom motifSearch program. The OLGA algorithm was used to calculate the probability of generation of TCR sequences. Clonotypes found at both visits were termed persistent, clonotypes found only in the acute phase were termed nonpersistent, and clonotypes found only at convalescence were termed de novo. Any amino acid clonotype used by more than one donor was defined as a public TCR. The table comes from immuneACCESS by way of TCRdb, which keeps in-frame sequences with V and J called. Part of the clones is missing from these tables; in studies checked, under half for an unresolved V gene and the rest for unknown reasons. That table supplies the V and J calls and clone size; D and trimming were determined from the DNA. This sample holds under 9,500 clones; less than 30% were observed only once. Around 30% of the sample is held by the ten biggest clonotypes.

The full study reports these points: In TCR repertoire selection for BRLF1 (YVL-BR), TCRalpha CDR3 motifs had a dominant role, while TCRbeta had a minimal role. Only a few donors were included in the cohort, so group averages were based on very few individuals. Because only a fraction of each donor's blood was analyzed, sampling error might partly explain the low overlap between acute and convalescent clonotypes. Only about 8.9% of unique acute clonotypes persisted into convalescence, yet these made up most of the response; new diverse de novo clonotypes seemingly replaced the rest.

The CDR3 holds 12 amino acids from the cysteine to the phenylalanine. The CDR3 DNA has 36 bases and is translated from base 1. The germline V gene (reference sequence) supplies CDR1 SSHAT and CDR2 FNYEAQ. V and J are truncated by 5 bases and 0 bases respectively, leaving an intervening sequence of 4 bases. The TCR sequence derives from a woman aged 18-30 years with infectious mononucleosis caused by EBV. This specimen was EBV YVL epitope tetramer+ CD8+ T cells sorted from PBMCs, taken during acute infectious mononucleosis. The cell subset or site label, read with the paper, signifies: CD8 T cells binding a tetramer with EBV BRLF1 109-117 peptide (YVL-BR). The chain employs TRBV7-7 and TRBJ2-5; no D gene call is confident. The CDR3 protein is CASSLYQETQYF. DNA sequence: TGTGCCAGCAGCCTCTACCAAGAGACCCAGTACTTC.